These T cell receptor beta chains were read from a single sample in a study of shared clonotypes between healthy human individuals. Libraries were prepared by immunoSEQ multiplex PCR; TCRdb keeps only in-frame clonotypes and omits some of them. Of roughly 510,000 clones listed, about 79% are singletons. Sequencing was done on a sample of PBMCs. These receptors were collected from a woman aged 40-49 years in good health. Some clones in this sample may be carry-over from other donors' samples. CDR3s include the opening cysteine and the closing phenylalanine or tryptophan. A D gene is named only where the DNA matches it firmly. Not every row has a clone size; where given, it reads once, few, many or a size class.

V gene: TRBV28
D gene: TRBD1
clone size: NA
J gene: TRBJ1-2
CDR3 protein: CASSIGTAYGYTF
CDR3 DNA: TGTGCCAGCTCGATCGGGACAGCCTATGGCTACACCTTC

V gene: TRBV7-6
D gene: TRBD2
clone size: NA
J gene: TRBJ2-7
CDR3 protein: CASSSQTSGEQYF
CDR3 DNA: TGTGCCAGCAGCTCACAAACTAGCGGCGAGCAGTACTTC

V gene: TRBV6-4
D gene: NA
clone size: many
J gene: TRBJ2-1
CDR3 protein: CASSDQSGQEVDEQFF
CDR3 DNA: TGTGCCAGCAGTGATCAGTCTGGGCAAGAAGTCGATGAGCAGTTCTTC

V gene: TRBV11-2
D gene: NA
clone size: NA
J gene: TRBJ2-1
CDR3 protein: CASSLGLVIYNEQFF
CDR3 DNA: TGTGCCAGCAGCTTAGGACTAGTCATCTACAATGAGCAGTTCTTC

V gene: TRBV2
D gene: TRBD1
clone size: NA
J gene: TRBJ2-7
CDR3 protein: CASSAGQGRWEQYF
CDR3 DNA: TGTGCCAGCAGTGCGGGACAGGGGAGGTGGGAGCAGTACTTC

V gene: TRBV7-2
D gene: NA
clone size: NA
J gene: TRBJ2-6
CDR3 protein: CASSLQGGRSGANVLTF
CDR3 DNA: TGTGCCAGCAGCTTGCAGGGGGGTAGATCTGGGGCCAACGTCCTGACTTTC

V gene: TRBV19
D gene: TRBD2
clone size: NA
J gene: TRBJ2-1
CDR3 protein: CASSAVTSGHNEQFF
CDR3 DNA: TGTGCCAGTAGTGCCGTGACTAGCGGACACAATGAGCAGTTCTTC

V gene: TRBV7-9
D gene: NA
clone size: NA
J gene: TRBJ2-7
CDR3 protein: CASSAGKGAEYF
CDR3 DNA: TGTGCCAGCAGCGCCGGGAAAGGCGCCGAGTACTTC

V gene: TRBV2
D gene: NA
clone size: once
J gene: TRBJ1-2
CDR3 protein: CASSDFLFYGYTF
CDR3 DNA: TGTGCCAGCAGTGATTTTCTTTTCTATGGCTACACCTTC

V gene: TRBV14
D gene: TRBD2
clone size: NA
J gene: TRBJ2-5
CDR3 protein: CASSQGRGLAGHETQYF
CDR3 DNA: TGTGCCAGCAGCCAAGGGAGGGGTCTAGCGGGACATGAGACCCAGTACTTC

V gene: TRBV29-1
D gene: TRBD1
clone size: few
J gene: TRBJ2-3
CDR3 protein: CSVEGTGGTDTQYF
CDR3 DNA: TGCAGCGTTGAAGGGACAGGAGGCACAGATACGCAGTATTTT

V gene: TRBV10-3
D gene: NA
clone size: many
J gene: TRBJ1-4
CDR3 protein: CAISESPTAINEKLFF
CDR3 DNA: TGTGCCATCAGTGAATCCCCGACAGCCATTAATGAAAAACTGTTTTTT

V gene: TRBV28
D gene: TRBD1
clone size: NA
J gene: TRBJ1-5
CDR3 protein: CASSLRGLGNQPQHF
CDR3 DNA: TGTGCCAGCAGTTTGAGGGGGCTGGGAAATCAGCCCCAGCATTTT

V gene: TRBV30
D gene: NA
clone size: NA
J gene: TRBJ2-1
CDR3 protein: CAWKGGPYNEQFF
CDR3 DNA: TGTGCCTGGAAAGGGGGGCCCTACAATGAGCAGTTCTTC

V gene: TRBV28
D gene: TRBD1
clone size: NA
J gene: TRBJ1-2
CDR3 protein: CASRTPGGNYGYTF
CDR3 DNA: TGTGCCAGCAGAACCCCAGGGGGCAACTATGGCTACACCTTC

V gene: TRBV7-9
D gene: TRBD1
clone size: NA
J gene: TRBJ2-7
CDR3 protein: CASSLITAGGYEQYF
CDR3 DNA: TGTGCCAGCAGCTTAATTACAGCAGGGGGTTACGAGCAGTACTTC

V gene: TRBV19
D gene: NA
clone size: NA
J gene: TRBJ1-1
CDR3 protein: CASKPREMNTEAFF
CDR3 DNA: TGTGCCAGTAAACCCAGGGAAATGAACACTGAAGCTTTCTTT

V gene: TRBV27
D gene: NA
clone size: NA
J gene: TRBJ2-5
CDR3 protein: CASSYNFFQETQYF
CDR3 DNA: TGTGCCAGCAGTTATAACTTTTTTCAAGAGACCCAGTACTTC

V gene: TRBV2
D gene: NA
clone size: NA
J gene: TRBJ2-1
CDR3 protein: CASTGESGNEQFF
CDR3 DNA: TGTGCCAGCACAGGGGAATCGGGGAATGAGCAGTTCTTC

V gene: TRBV28
D gene: TRBD2
clone size: NA
J gene: TRBJ2-1
CDR3 protein: CASSPLAGDAEQFF
CDR3 DNA: TGTGCCAGCAGTCCCCTAGCGGGAGATGCTGAGCAGTTCTTC

V gene: TRBV6-5
D gene: NA
clone size: NA
J gene: TRBJ2-1
CDR3 protein: CASSYQASSYNEQFF
CDR3 DNA: TGTGCCAGCAGTTACCAGGCCAGCTCCTACAATGAGCAGTTCTTC

V gene: TRBV10-2
D gene: NA
clone size: NA
J gene: TRBJ2-1
CDR3 protein: CASRDPGGNEQFF
CDR3 DNA: TGCGCCAGCAGAGACCCCGGGGGCAATGAGCAGTTCTTC

V gene: TRBV2
D gene: TRBD2
clone size: NA
J gene: TRBJ2-3
CDR3 protein: CASSPAGATTDTQYF
CDR3 DNA: TGTGCCAGCAGTCCAGCGGGAGCCACCACAGATACGCAGTATTTT

V gene: TRBV15
D gene: TRBD2
clone size: NA
J gene: TRBJ2-1
CDR3 protein: CATSRRPGTSPTGNEQFF
CDR3 DNA: TGTGCCACCAGCAGACGTCCCGGGACTAGCCCTACGGGTAATGAGCAGTTCTTC

V gene: TRBV6-1
D gene: NA
clone size: NA
J gene: TRBJ2-5
CDR3 protein: CASSEVRAQETQYF
CDR3 DNA: TGTGCCAGCAGTGAGGTCAGGGCCCAAGAGACCCAGTACTTC

V gene: TRBV13
D gene: TRBD1
clone size: NA
J gene: TRBJ2-1
CDR3 protein: CASSPGTGINEQFF
CDR3 DNA: TGTGCCAGCAGCCCCGGGACAGGGATCAATGAGCAGTTCTTC

V gene: TRBV5-1
D gene: NA
clone size: NA
J gene: TRBJ1-4
CDR3 protein: CASSSRQNEKLFF
CDR3 DNA: TGCGCCAGCAGCTCCCGACAAAATGAAAAACTGTTTTTT

V gene: TRBV7-9
D gene: TRBD1
clone size: NA
J gene: TRBJ2-3
CDR3 protein: CASSQQGFATDTQYF
CDR3 DNA: TGTGCCAGCAGCCAACAGGGGTTCGCCACAGATACGCAGTATTTT

V gene: TRBV5-4
D gene: TRBD1
clone size: NA
J gene: TRBJ1-2
CDR3 protein: CASSLDMGQESTF
CDR3 DNA: TGTGCCAGCAGCTTGGATATGGGACAGGAGAGCACCTTC

V gene: TRBV19
D gene: NA
clone size: NA
J gene: TRBJ2-2
CDR3 protein: CASSMGGLRGELFF
CDR3 DNA: TGTGCCAGTAGTATGGGCGGGTTGCGGGGGGAGCTGTTTTTT

V gene: TRBV4-1
D gene: NA
clone size: NA
J gene: TRBJ2-1
CDR3 protein: CASSHLSDEQFF
CDR3 DNA: TGCGCCAGCAGCCACCTAAGCGATGAGCAGTTCTTC

V gene: TRBV9
D gene: TRBD1
clone size: NA
J gene: TRBJ1-5
CDR3 protein: CASSATWTGDQPQHF
CDR3 DNA: TGTGCCAGCAGCGCAACCTGGACAGGGGATCAGCCCCAGCATTTT

V gene: TRBV10-2
D gene: TRBD2
clone size: NA
J gene: TRBJ2-7
CDR3 protein: CASSRPRTSGLYEQYF
CDR3 DNA: TGCGCCAGCAGTAGGCCCCGGACTAGCGGTCTCTACGAGCAGTACTTC

V gene: TRBV10-2
D gene: TRBD2
clone size: NA
J gene: TRBJ2-1
CDR3 protein: CASSESGGRRGNNEQFF
CDR3 DNA: TGCGCCAGCAGTGAGAGCGGGGGGCGAAGAGGCAACAATGAGCAGTTCTTC

V gene: TRBV19
D gene: NA
clone size: NA
J gene: TRBJ1-1
CDR3 protein: CASGPEGNTEAFF
CDR3 DNA: TGTGCCAGTGGACCGGAGGGGAACACTGAAGCTTTCTTT

V gene: TRBV9
D gene: TRBD1
clone size: NA
J gene: TRBJ1-2
CDR3 protein: CASSLGGRGGYTF
CDR3 DNA: TGTGCCAGCAGCCTAGGGGGCAGAGGCGGCTACACCTTC

V gene: TRBV7-9
D gene: NA
clone size: few
J gene: TRBJ1-1
CDR3 protein: CASSLVRGRTEAFF
CDR3 DNA: TGTGCCAGCAGCTTAGTGCGTGGCCGCACTGAAGCTTTCTTT

V gene: TRBV28
D gene: TRBD2
clone size: NA
J gene: TRBJ2-3
CDR3 protein: CASSLWGLAGVKDTQYF
CDR3 DNA: TGTGCCAGCAGTTTATGGGGACTAGCGGGAGTTAAAGATACGCAGTATTTT

V gene: TRBV5-1
D gene: NA
clone size: NA
J gene: TRBJ2-7
CDR3 protein: CASSLAGTYYEQYF
CDR3 DNA: TGCGCCAGCAGCTTAGCTGGGACCTACTACGAGCAGTACTTC

V gene: TRBV19
D gene: TRBD2
clone size: NA
J gene: TRBJ2-2
CDR3 protein: CASSILELAGNTGELFF
CDR3 DNA: TGTGCCAGTAGTATATTGGAACTAGCGGGAAACACCGGGGAGCTGTTTTTT

V gene: TRBV10-3
D gene: NA
clone size: NA
J gene: TRBJ2-1
CDR3 protein: CASLWDGNNEQFF
CDR3 DNA: TGTGCCTCCTTGTGGGATGGTAACAATGAGCAGTTCTTC

V gene: TRBV12-5
D gene: TRBD1
clone size: NA
J gene: TRBJ2-5
CDR3 protein: CASGLGTGGNEETQYF
CDR3 DNA: TGTGCTAGTGGTCTAGGGACAGGGGGGAATGAAGAGACCCAGTACTTC

V gene: TRBV30
D gene: NA
clone size: few
J gene: TRBJ1-4
CDR3 protein: CAWSVRGVGRVELFF
CDR3 DNA: TGTGCCTGGAGTGTACGGGGGGTAGGGCGGGTGGAACTGTTTTTT

V gene: TRBV5-4
D gene: NA
clone size: NA
J gene: TRBJ2-2
CDR3 protein: CASSLGAPNTGELFF
CDR3 DNA: TGTGCCAGCAGCTTGGGGGCCCCGAACACCGGGGAGCTGTTTTTT

V gene: TRBV21-1
D gene: NA
clone size: NA
J gene: TRBJ2-7
CDR3 protein: CASSKVKGYIGFYDYEQYF
CDR3 DNA: TGTGCCAGCAGCAAAGTTAAAGGGTATATCGGGTTCTACGACTACGAGCAGTACTTC

V gene: TRBV7-3
D gene: NA
clone size: once
J gene: TRBJ2-5
CDR3 protein: CASSLSGLRQETQYF
CDR3 DNA: TGTGCCAGCAGCTTATCTGGGCTAAGGCAAGAGACCCAGTACTTC

V gene: TRBV10-3
D gene: NA
clone size: NA
J gene: TRBJ2-4
CDR3 protein: CAISESTGGPGAKNIQYF
CDR3 DNA: TGTGCCATCAGTGAGTCTACCGGAGGGCCAGGAGCCAAAAACATTCAGTACTTC

V gene: TRBV4-1
D gene: TRBD2
clone size: NA
J gene: TRBJ2-1
CDR3 protein: CASSQFGTSEYNEQFF
CDR3 DNA: TGCGCCAGCAGCCAATTTGGCACTAGCGAATACAATGAGCAGTTCTTC

V gene: TRBV6-5
D gene: NA
clone size: NA
J gene: TRBJ2-2
CDR3 protein: CASSYYVQPGGGELFF
CDR3 DNA: TGTGCCAGCAGTTACTATGTCCAACCTGGAGGCGGGGAGCTGTTTTTT

V gene: TRBV6-5
D gene: TRBD1
clone size: NA
J gene: TRBJ1-6
CDR3 protein: CASSYSKGQGGSPLHF
CDR3 DNA: TGTGCCAGCAGTTACTCGAAAGGACAGGGCGGATCACCCCTCCACTTT

V gene: TRBV7-2
D gene: NA
clone size: few
J gene: TRBJ1-5
CDR3 protein: CASSRQDNQPQHF
CDR3 DNA: TGTGCCAGCAGCCGGCAGGACAATCAGCCCCAGCATTTT